This T cell receptor beta chain came from a study of T cell responses to AZD1222 COVID-19 vaccine listed by TCRdb under 2021. Regarding the complete study: AZD1222 recipients given second doses at about 4 weeks or at about 12 weeks were pooled, since spike-specific TCR depth and breadth were not found to differ between the two schedules. TCR sequencing was performed for more than 230 trial participants, of whom some 200 were given two doses of AZD1222 and around 25 were given two doses of MenACWY control vaccine. Trial participants were enrolled into age subgroups of 18-55, 56-69 and 70-plus years, which contained about 150, 27 and 61 TCR-sequenced participants, respectively. The full study reports these points: Because no samples from the day 14 peak response were available, repertoires could be characterized only after the peak T cell response. Epitopes outside the regions mutated in the B.1.351 and B.1.1.7 variants were reportedly recognized by nearly half of the unique spike-specific TCRs. Participants were mostly white British and included more females than males, and it was suggested by the authors that clonal diversity may have been underestimated. A significant rise in spike-specific TCR breadth and depth was observed after two AZD1222 doses relative to day 0 and relative to MenACWY recipients. The 56-69-year group was small, and its depth increase did not reach significance, likely because of low power. CD4 TCRs associated with the vaccine covered the entire spike protein, and the dominant responses were in regions 160-218 and 743-854. Conclusions about previously exposed vaccinees are limited because only six or seven AZD1222 recipients were SARS-CoV-2 seropositive at baseline.

Sample time point, as interpreted from the label and publication: baseline before first vaccination. The vaccinee samples were drawn from two UK trials, COV001 and COV002, one of which was a single-blind randomized controlled phase 2/3 trial testing AZD1222 (ChAdOx1 nCoV-19) in healthy adults. Trial participant PBMC samples were collected at day 0 and day 28 after the second dose for TCRbeta chain sequencing. V ends up 2 bases short and J 8 bases short, with an unmatched junction base count of 9. Inclusive of the bounding cysteine and phenylalanine, the CDR3 is 15 residues long. Only the CDR3 part of the read is kept: 45 bases, read in frame from the first base. Per the germline V gene, MGHRA is the CDR1 and YSYEKL is the CDR2. Remarks on this clone: Its target antigen remains unknown. No clone much larger than this one lies a single base away; base qualities are absent.

The CDR3 regions of human TCRbeta chains were analyzed by immunosequencing. The source study handled its data this way. TCRs in the repertoires were matched against a reference library of SARS-CoV-2-specific TCRs that had been generated with the MIRA antigen-specificity platform. Breadth meant the fraction of unique TCRs that were SARS-CoV-2-associated, whereas depth meant the fraction of total T cells that were SARS-CoV-2-associated. Using the MIRA data, every spike-specific TCR was mapped to the spike region that the TCR reacted to and assigned to either a CD4 or a CD8 class. Log10-transformed breadth and depth values were compared by one-way ANOVA with Sidak's multiple comparisons tests. TCRdb holds this immuneACCESS table with in-frame rearrangements only. Some clones are missing; in checked studies, unresolved V genes explain under half, and the rest has no known cause. That table gives V, J and clone size, and the DNA gave D and trimming. This sample gives 150,000 or so clones in total; about 91% of them show up just once. The biggest ten clones account for over 13% of the sample.

This TCR was sampled from an adult in good health. The sample here was peripheral blood, taken on day 0 of AZD1222 vaccination. The V gene is TRBV4-1 and the J gene is TRBJ1-2; 9 central nucleotides agree with TRBD1. The CDR3 has the sequence CASSQPTGGQGGYTF. The DNA sequence is given as TGCGCCAGCAGCCAACCCACGGGGGGACAGGGAGGCTACACCTTC.